The source of this T cell receptor beta chain is a study of a mutant IDH1 vaccine in newly diagnosed glioma. The time point denotes: week 47, end of study. In the vaccine, a single dose held 300 ug of the mutant IDH1 20-mer peptide, along with topical imiquimod. This CDR3 has 14 residues. From germline, CDR1 is MNHEY and CDR2 SVGAGI. V dropped 5 bases and J dropped 1 base, with 11 bases sitting between them. Profiled with immunoSEQ multiplex PCR; TCRdb holds only in-frame clones, not every one. The sample records approximately 30,000 clones, approximately 90% being singletons. Turning to this clone: Antigen unknown.

J is TRBJ1-1 and V is TRBV6-5; a possible D gene is TRBD1 (5 bases). The receptor comes from a woman in her 40s with glioma. Sample: PBMCs, taken from a glioma patient whose treatment included an IDH1 peptide vaccine. The CDR3 sequence: CASSKGHPNTEAFF. DNA of the CDR3: TGTGCCAGCAGTAAAGGACACCCGAACACTGAAGCTTTCTTT.